The 25 T cell receptor beta chains in this list originate from one sample, sequenced in a study of shared clonotypes between healthy human individuals. Here immunoSEQ multiplex PCR was the method, and the copy in TCRdb shows in-frame clones only, minus some. The sample shows about 2 million clones, around 96% of them seen only once. Selected positively for CCR7 and CD45RO-negative, naive CD8 cells excluded terminally differentiated effector memory CD45RA+ cells. Sequencing was performed on naive CD8+ T cells sorted from blood. The receptors here all came from a young man in good health.

This chain uses TRBV7-9 with TRBJ2-7; 9 bases agree with TRBD1. The CDR3 consists of 17 residues. Germline assignment: CDR1 SEHNR and CDR2 FQNEAQ (reference sequence). The V gene end was trimmed by 3 bases and the J gene end by 2 bases; junction bases not matched to a gene: 11. CDR3 sequence: CASSFKVTGGATYEQYF. Written as DNA, the CDR3 is TGTGCCAGCAGCTTTAAGGTGACAGGGGGTGCCACCTACGAGCAGTACTTC.

The chain combines TRBV9 with TRBJ1-1; 7 bases line up with TRBD1. This CDR3 is built from 15 residues. Germline loops: CDR1 SGDLS, CDR2 YYNGEE. Losses at the gene ends were 4 bases for V and 10 bases for J; bases not matched to a gene: 16. CDR3: CASSPPTGPHGVAFF. As DNA, the CDR3 is TGTGCCAGCAGCCCCCCGACAGGGCCCCACGGGGTAGCTTTCTTT.

The chain combines TRBV7-9 with TRBJ1-2; 7 bases map to TRBD1. The CDR3 is made up of 15 amino acids. The J segment lost 6 bases and the V segment lost 5 bases, leaving 12 bases of the junction unmatched. Per germline, CDR1 SEHNR and CDR2 FQNEAQ (reference sequence). The chain's CDR3 is CASSDSWTGSNGYTF. CDR3 DNA sequence: TGTGCCAGCAGCGACTCCTGGACAGGTAGCAATGGCTACACCTTC.

This clone appeared a single time. The sample has other DNA sequences that encode this CDR3 too. The chain couples TRBV6-1 to TRBJ2-7; 11 nucleotides match TRBD2. The CDR3 spans 15 residues. Per germline, CDR1 MNHNS and CDR2 SASEGT. The V and J ends lost 1 base and 2 bases, in that order; junction bases with no gene match: 1. The CDR3 DNA is TGTGCCAGCAGTGAAGGACTAGCGGGAACCTACGAGCAGTACTTC. Protein: CASSEGLAGTYEQYF.

The chain combines TRBV15 with TRBJ1-1, with D perhaps TRBD1 (5 bases). Per the germline V gene, CDR1 is LNHNV and CDR2 is YYDKDF (reference sequence). The CDR3 loop spans 14 amino acids. The V gene lost 2 bases and the J gene lost 3 bases, with 10 bases spanning the gap. This CDR3 is CATSRTGTHTEAFF. Written as DNA, the CDR3 is TGTGCCACCAGCAGAACAGGTACACACACTGAAGCTTTCTTT. Drawing the rest from reference TRBV15 and TRBJ1-1, the complete variable domain is DAMVIQNPRYQVTQFGKPVTLSCSQTLNHNVMYWYQQKSSQAPKLLFHYYDKDFNNEADTPDNFQSRRPNTSFCFLDIRSPGLGDTAMYLCATSRTGTHTEAFFGQGTRLTVV.

The chain joins TRBV6-5 to TRBJ1-2; TRBD1 is a possible D gene (5 bases). CDR3 size: 12 residues. Germline lookup yields CDR1 MNHEY and CDR2 SVGAGI. The V gene lost 8 bases and the J gene lost 6 bases, with 13 bases spanning the gap. The CDR3 region is CASGGFLDGYTF. The CDR3 nucleotides are TGTGCCAGCGGGGGGTTTCTTGATGGCTACACCTTC.

The CDR3, as DNA: TGTGCCAGCAGCGGATCGACAGGTCCCACCACAGATACGCAGTATTTT. Translation gives CASSGSTGPTTDTQYF. This chain joins TRBV6-6 and TRBJ2-3; tentatively, D is TRBD1 (6 bases). The germline V gene has CDR1 MNHNY and CDR2 SVGAGI (reference sequence). CDR3 size: 16 residues. V lost 6 bases to trimming and J lost 2 bases, with 18 bases between them.

The V gene is TRBV15, the J gene TRBJ2-2; D unclear. The V gene lost 2 bases and the J gene lost 3 bases, with 7 bases spanning the gap. CDR3 size: 14 residues. Germline V gives CDR1 LNHNV, CDR2 YYDKDF (reference sequence). The DNA of the CDR3 is TGTGCCACCAGCAGAAACAGAGACACCGGGGAGCTGTTTTTT. Translation: CATSRNRDTGELFF.

The V and J genes are TRBV11-2 and TRBJ1-1, with D perhaps matching TRBD1 (5 bases). Germline V CDR1 and CDR2: SGHAT, FQNNGV. The CDR3 is 16 residues long. The V end was cut by 1 base, the J end by 1 base, with 13 bases between. The chain's CDR3 is CASSLVRGEKNTEAFF. The CDR3 DNA reads as TGTGCCAGCAGCTTAGTCCGAGGGGAGAAGAACACTGAAGCTTTCTTT.

The genes are TRBV7-6 and TRBJ2-7, with D perhaps matching TRBD2 (5 bases). Looked up from germline, CDR1 is SGHVS and CDR2 is FNYEAQ. This CDR3 is built from 13 residues. Between the trimmed V and J ends, which lost 5 bases and 6 bases, there was a span of 14 bases. Here the CDR3 reads CASSPGTGFEQYF. CDR3 in DNA: TGTGCCAGCAGCCCAGGTACGGGGTTCGAGCAGTACTTC.

The chain is built from TRBV19 and TRBJ1-3, with D tentatively TRBD1 (6 bases). This CDR3 has 18 residues. The germline gives CDR1 LNHDA, CDR2 SQIVND (reference sequence). Trimming removed 0 bases from V and 2 bases from J, with 17 bases in between. CDR3 sequence: CASSIDSGATGPGNTIYF. The DNA for the CDR3 is TGTGCCAGTAGTATAGATTCGGGGGCCACTGGCCCTGGAAACACCATATATTTT.

The table lists this clone with a few counts. V usage is TRBV10-1 and J usage is TRBJ2-2; 8 bases align to TRBD2. The CDR3 spans 14 residues. Germline V CDR1 and CDR2: WNHNN, SYGVQD (reference sequence). After removal of 6 bases from V and 4 bases from J, the junction contained 4 bases not matched to a gene. CDR3 DNA sequence: TGCGCCAGCAGGGATAGCGGGATCACCGGGGAGCTGTTTTTT. Protein product: CASRDSGITGELFF.

The chain links TRBV5-4 to TRBJ2-3; no definite D call. The CDR3 is 16 residues long. The germline V and J ends were trimmed by 1 base and 0 bases, with 12 bases remaining between them. Per the germline V gene, CDR1 is SGHNT and CDR2 is YYREEE (reference sequence). As DNA, the CDR3 is TGTGCCAGCAGCTTGTCGGGCCTGATCAGCACAGATACGCAGTATTTT. Protein: CASSLSGLISTDTQYF.

CDR3 in DNA: TGTGCCAGCAGTTTGAGGGTCCGACAGACTGAAGCTTTCTTT. Amino acid sequence: CASSLRVRQTEAFF. The chain has TRBV28 and TRBJ1-1; D may be TRBD1 (5 bases). Germline lookup yields CDR1 MDHEN and CDR2 SYDVKM. The CDR3 length is 14 residues. V was pared by 3 bases and J by 5 bases, with 13 bases between.

This rearrangement joins TRBV9 to TRBJ2-7; TRBD2 might be the D (5 bases). The CDR3 sequence is 14 residues long. Trimming took 0 bases from V and 6 from J, leaving 13 bases between them. Germline CDR1 reads SGDLS; CDR2 reads YYNGEE. The CDR3: CASSVGPGSVEQYF. The CDR3 DNA reads as TGTGCCAGCAGCGTAGGTCCGGGGTCGGTCGAGCAGTACTTC.

This clone was detected only once. The chain has TRBV2 and TRBJ2-7; 8 nucleotides align to TRBD2. CDR1 SNHLY and CDR2 FYNNEI come from the germline V gene. The V gene end was trimmed by 5 bases and the J gene end by 4 bases; junction bases not matched to a gene: 7. The CDR3 has 14 residues. In DNA form, the CDR3 reads TGTGCCAGCAGTACGGGACTAGTAGGGTACGAGCAGTACTTC. It is translated as CASSTGLVGYEQYF.

With regard to this clone: Distinct nucleotide sequences in the sample also encode this CDR3. V usage is TRBV7-9 and J usage is TRBJ2-7, with 7 bases lining up with TRBD1. In germline, CDR1 is SEHNR, CDR2 FQNEAQ (reference sequence). Losses at the gene ends were 2 bases for V and 1 base for J; bases not matched to a gene: 2. The CDR3 totals 14 residues. The CDR3 is CASSLTGESYEQYF. The DNA of the CDR3 is TGTGCCAGCAGCTTAACAGGGGAGTCCTACGAGCAGTACTTC.

The gene calls are TRBV27 and TRBJ2-1, with D tentatively TRBD2 (5 bases). This CDR3 is built from 13 residues. CDR1 is MNHEY, CDR2 SMNVEV, per germline (reference sequence). V lost 3 bases and J lost 7, with 10 bases in between. The CDR3 protein is CASSFFRGNEQFF. The CDR3 DNA follows: TGTGCCAGCAGTTTTTTTCGCGGGAATGAGCAGTTCTTC.

The V call is TRBV4-3, the J call TRBJ2-7; D uncertain. The CDR3 sequence is 14 residues long. V was shortened by 1 base and J by 0 bases, with 7 bases between the two germline ends. Germline loops: CDR1 LGHNA, CDR2 YSLEER. CDR3 sequence reads: CASSQGPSSYEQYF. CDR3 nucleotide sequence: TGCGCCAGCAGCCAAGGACCCTCCTCCTACGAGCAGTACTTC.

A single count supports this clone. CDR3 in amino acids: CASSEGGPVNEQFF. CDR3 bases: TGTGCCAGCTCCGAGGGGGGCCCCGTCAATGAGCAGTTCTTC. The chain recombines TRBV13 with TRBJ2-1; D may correspond to TRBD1 or TRBD2 (6 bases each). This CDR3 spans 14 amino acids. Trimming shortened V by 8 bases and J by 6 bases, and 17 bases separated the two germline ends. Germline CDR1 is PRHDT and CDR2 is FYEKMQ (reference sequence).

The gene calls are TRBV5-4 and TRBJ1-1; the D gene is possibly TRBD1 (5 bases). Trimming cost V 4 bases and J 5 bases, with 12 bases left between them. The CDR3 runs 13 residues. Germline lookup yields CDR1 SGHNT and CDR2 YYREEE (reference sequence). The CDR3 DNA reads as TGTGCCAGCAGCGAGGGGAGGAGGACTGAAGCTTTCTTT. It specifies CASSEGRRTEAFF.

The chain is built from TRBV4-3 and TRBJ2-7; maybe TRBD1 (5 bases). The V gene lost 1 base and the J gene lost 2 bases, with 9 bases spanning the gap. CDR1 and CDR2 from the germline V gene are LGHNA and YSLEER. The CDR3 is made up of 14 amino acids. The CDR3 loop is CASSQAVQAYEQYF. The CDR3 region has the DNA TGCGCCAGCAGCCAAGCGGTACAGGCCTACGAGCAGTACTTC.

CDR3 sequence (DNA): TGTGCCAGTTCGGGGGGTCCGGATGGCTACACCTTC. Translated: CASSGGPDGYTF. The rearrangement uses TRBV27 and TRBJ1-2, with D tentatively TRBD1 (5 bases). The V gene's germline CDR1 is MNHEY and CDR2 SMNVEV (reference sequence). V lost 9 bases, J lost 6 bases, and 14 bases lay in between. This CDR3 has 12 amino acids.

In the case of this clone: Other nucleotide sequences in the sample specify the same CDR3. V and J are TRBV19 and TRBJ2-7; D gene unclear. The CDR3 totals 13 residues. Trimming pared 3 bases from V and 3 bases from J, leaving 9 bases between. Germline V CDR1 and CDR2: LNHDA, SQIVND (reference sequence). CDR3 nucleotide sequence: TGTGCCAGTAGTATTGGGCAGAACTACGAGCAGTACTTC. Protein product: CASSIGQNYEQYF.

The chain uses TRBV4-3 and TRBJ2-1, with TRBD2 matching over 9 bases. The CDR3 is 15 residues long. Germline CDR1 reads LGHNA; CDR2 reads YSLEER. Trimming took 8 bases from V and 0 from J; bases not matched to a gene: 5. CDR3 residues: CASGTSISSYNEQFF. CDR3 nucleotides: TGCGCCAGCGGGACTAGCATAAGCTCCTACAATGAGCAGTTCTTC.